This T cell receptor beta chain is drawn from a study of T cells in Graves' hyperthyroidism and ophthalmopathy. No ophthalmopathy progression within 18 months constituted stable Graves' hyperthyroidism. PBMCs stemmed from less than 13 ml fresh peripheral blood. Germline-derived CDR1 and CDR2 are DFQATT and SNEGSKA (reference sequence). The CDR3 is made up of 17 amino acids. V shed 5 bases, J shed 6 bases, and the junction held 20 bases outside the gene matches. Concerning this clonotype: Its target is unknown.

RNA transcripts provided the source from which TCR beta CDR3 regions were amplified. TCR CDR3 underwent first-round RT-PCR with the HTBI primer set. TCRdb re-derived calls from the multiplex PCR reads in MiXCR, one entry per CDR3 protein. Among 550,000 to 800,000 distinct CDR3 sequences, 17% were seen once, and the ten largest hold 15% to 19%. Study outcomes and limitations: In blood, most of the thyroid clonotypes expanded above 0.001 were also present. By a 13 V-J model, ophthalmopathy was set apart from stable hyperthyroidism.

The J gene is TRBJ2-7, the V gene TRBV20-1; 9 nucleotides match TRBD2. This clonotype originated in a man between 50 and 59 years old with Graves' hyperthyroidism. Material for sequencing was blood. The CDR3 DNA reads TGCAGTGCTCGCACTTTGGGCGGGAGGGCCGGGGGCGGCGAGCAGTACTTC. Translated: CSARTLGGRAGGGEQYF.